This T cell receptor beta chain was captured by sequencing in a study of Ad26.COV2.S vaccination and SARS-CoV-2 variants. After removal of 3 bases from V and 4 bases from J, the junction contained 8 bases not matched to a gene. The germline gives CDR1 DFQATT, CDR2 SNEGSKA (reference sequence). This CDR3 contains 15 residues. Sample treatment: some 20 received Ad26.COV2.S at low or high dose, single or two shots; a few received placebo; per-sample allocation not given. The samples were gathered on day 63 after the first injection of vaccine or placebo. Measured with immunoSEQ multiplex PCR; TCRdb has only the in-frame clones, and not every one. The sample shows a few hundred thousand clones, approximately 92% of them seen only once.

The sequence was collected from a person between 18 and 65 years old who received the Ad26.COV2.S COVID-19 vaccine or a placebo. Sequenced here: peripheral blood, sampled in a trial of Ad26.COV2.S vaccine versus placebo. The chain uses TRBV20-1 and TRBJ2-1; 8 nucleotides align to TRBD2. This CDR3 is CSASGALAEYNEQFF. DNA for the CDR3: TGCAGTGCTAGTGGGGCACTAGCGGAATACAATGAGCAGTTCTTC.